This TCR beta chain was observed in a study of blood T cell repertoires in COVID-19. The V gene lost 0 bases and the J gene lost 2 bases, with 11 bases spanning the gap. The germline V gene has CDR1 SGHRS and CDR2 YFSETQ. This CDR3 region has 15 residues. Only in-frame clones appear in the TCRdb table, and some are missing; sequencing was by immunoSEQ multiplex PCR. This table has around 300,000 clones, about 90% appearing once. Input material: PBMCs or T cells enriched from blood (not recorded which). The chain joins TRBV5-1 to TRBJ1-1; D is ambiguous. The clonotype was recovered from a man between 25 and 39 years old who had recovered from COVID-19. CDR3 DNA sequence: TGCGCCAGCAGCTTGGAGGTAGAGGTAAACACTGAAGCTTTCTTT. Its protein is CASSLEVEVNTEAFF.